These 13 T cell receptor beta chains came from one sample sequenced in a study of T cell changes during pregnancy in multiple sclerosis. Data came from immunoSEQ multiplex PCR; TCRdb stores just in-frame clones and leaves some out. The data hold tens of thousands of clones, with around 90% observed a single time. The starting material was peripheral blood, obtained in the second trimester of pregnancy. The receptors originated from a female donor in good health, enrolled as a control in a pregnancy study.

The chain is built from TRBV6-4 and TRBJ2-2, with 13 positions matching TRBD2. This CDR3 contains 16 residues. V lost 8 bases and J lost 5; bases outside the gene matches: 8. Germline V gives CDR1 MRHNA, CDR2 SNTAGT. The CDR3 region is CASPTSGGGQTGELFF. For the CDR3, the DNA is TGTGCCAGCCCTACTAGCGGGGGGGGACAAACCGGGGAGCTGTTTTTT.

The J gene is TRBJ1-5, the V gene TRBV15, with 8 positions matching TRBD1. The CDR3 has 14 residues. Looked up from germline, CDR1 is LNHNV and CDR2 is YYDKDF (reference sequence). V gave up 3 bases and J gave up 6 bases; unmatched junction bases: 4. The CDR3 protein is CATSRTGDSQPQHF. In nucleotides, the CDR3 is TGTGCCACCAGCAGGACAGGGGATTCTCAGCCCCAGCATTTT. Full variable domain (missing parts from reference TRBV15 and TRBJ1-5): DAMVIQNPRYQVTQFGKPVTLSCSQTLNHNVMYWYQQKSSQAPKLLFHYYDKDFNNEADTPDNFQSRRPNTSFCFLDIRSPGLGDTAMYLCATSRTGDSQPQHFGDGTRLSIL.

J is TRBJ2-2 and V is TRBV9; a weak D match, TRBD1 (6 bases). Between the trimmed V and J ends, which lost 1 base and 0 bases, there was a span of 19 bases. The CDR3 totals 19 residues. Germline V gene lookup returns CDR1 SGDLS and CDR2 YYNGEE. The CDR3 DNA sequence: TGTGCCAGCAGCGTAAGGGGGAGTGCAGCCCCTTCGAACACCGGGGAGCTGTTTTTT. Its translation: CASSVRGSAAPSNTGELFF.

The V and J genes are TRBV4-3 and TRBJ1-5; 7 bases are shared with TRBD1. Germline CDR1 is LGHNA and CDR2 is YSLEER. Germline trimming cut 5 bases from V and 5 bases from J; bases unmatched to any gene: 3. The CDR3 sequence is 13 residues long. The CDR3 DNA is TGCGCCAGCAGCAGGGGGCTTCATCAGCCCCAGCATTTT. Translated, it gives CASSRGLHQPQHF.

The chain employs TRBV5-1 and TRBJ2-3, with D maybe TRBD2 (6 bases). The germline V gene has CDR1 SGHRS and CDR2 YFSETQ. The CDR3 contains 13 residues. Trimming removed 0 bases at V and 6 bases at J, with 8 bases between. CDR3 sequence reads: CASSLGGTDTQYF. The CDR3 region has the DNA TGCGCCAGCAGCTTGGGAGGGACTGATACGCAGTATTTT. The variable domain in full, with the rest retrieved from reference TRBV5-1 and TRBJ2-3, is KAGVTQTPRYLIKTRGQQVTLSCSPISGHRSVSWYQQTPGQGLQFLFEYFSETQRNKGNFPGRFSGRQFSNSRSEMNVSTLELGDSALYLCASSLGGTDTQYFGPGTRLTVL.

The rearrangement joins TRBV7-9 to TRBJ2-1; possibly TRBD1 for D (6 bases). V lost 3 bases and J lost 10, with 16 bases in between. CDR1 SEHNR and CDR2 FQNEAQ come from the germline V gene (reference sequence). This CDR3 is built from 14 residues. CDR3 region: CASSFPTRGNEQFF. The CDR3 coding sequence is TGTGCCAGCAGCTTCCCAACCAGGGGAAACGAGCAGTTCTTC.

The genes are TRBV10-3 and TRBJ1-6; D is perhaps TRBD1 (6 bases). The V gene's germline CDR1 is ENHRY and CDR2 SYGVKD. Trimming removed 8 bases from V and 12 bases from J, with 14 bases in between. The CDR3 runs 12 residues. CDR3 coding DNA: TGTGCCATCCGCAGGGAACAGGGACCCCTCCACTTT. Encoded protein: CAIRREQGPLHF.

This clone was observed once. This chain uses TRBV5-1 with TRBJ1-4; 10 bases map to TRBD1. The CDR3 consists of 15 residues. J gave up 7 bases and V 4 bases, and 7 bases lay outside the gene matches. Germline V CDR1 and CDR2: SGHRS, YFSETQ. The DNA for the CDR3 is TGCGCCAGCAGCCCAAGACAGGGGGCGTTTGAAAAACTGTTTTTT. Protein: CASSPRQGAFEKLFF.

As concerns this clone: An end of the junction differs from the germline gene, which may be a read error. The CDR3 loop reads CASSLQLAGAVSF. The CDR3, as DNA: TGTGCCAGCAGCCTCCAACTAGCGGGGGCGGTTTCCTTC. The rearrangement uses TRBV14 and TRBJ2-7; 11 nucleotides match TRBD2. The CDR3 spans 13 residues. Germline V gives CDR1 SGHDN, CDR2 FVKESK.

The CDR3 nucleotides read TGTGCCAGCACCCCCCGACAGAACACCGGGGAGCTGTTTTTT. Its protein is CASTPRQNTGELFF. The chain joins TRBV6-5 to TRBJ2-2; D remains unclear. Germline CDR1 MNHEY, CDR2 SVGAGI. Deletions cut 7 bases from V and 1 base from J, with 10 bases between. CDR3 length: 14 amino acids.

The chain is built from TRBV7-6 and TRBJ2-1; the match to TRBD2 covers 14 bases. V gave up 3 bases and J gave up 7 bases; unmatched junction bases: 5. The CDR3 spans 16 residues. Germline CDR1 reads SGHVS; CDR2 reads FNYEAQ. Here the CDR3 DNA reads TGTGCCAGCAGCTTGTACGGGACTAGCGGGGGAAATGAGCAGTTCTTC. The encoded protein is CASSLYGTSGGNEQFF.

The chain couples TRBV18 to TRBJ1-3; the D gene is possibly TRBD1 (5 bases). The CDR3 is made up of 13 amino acids. In germline, CDR1 is KGHSH, CDR2 LQKENI. DNA for the CDR3: TGTGTTGCGGGGGAGAACTCTGGAAACACCATATATTTT. Translation: CVAGENSGNTIYF.

This chain links TRBV5-1 with TRBJ1-1, with D tentatively TRBD1 (6 bases). Germline V gene data show CDR1 as SGHRS and CDR2 as YFSETQ. This CDR3 has 15 amino acids. V was clipped by 1 base and J by 2 bases, with 12 bases between them. As DNA, the CDR3 is TGCGCCAGCAGCTTGTCGGTCAGGGGTAACACTGAAGCTTTCTTT. Its protein is CASSLSVRGNTEAFF.